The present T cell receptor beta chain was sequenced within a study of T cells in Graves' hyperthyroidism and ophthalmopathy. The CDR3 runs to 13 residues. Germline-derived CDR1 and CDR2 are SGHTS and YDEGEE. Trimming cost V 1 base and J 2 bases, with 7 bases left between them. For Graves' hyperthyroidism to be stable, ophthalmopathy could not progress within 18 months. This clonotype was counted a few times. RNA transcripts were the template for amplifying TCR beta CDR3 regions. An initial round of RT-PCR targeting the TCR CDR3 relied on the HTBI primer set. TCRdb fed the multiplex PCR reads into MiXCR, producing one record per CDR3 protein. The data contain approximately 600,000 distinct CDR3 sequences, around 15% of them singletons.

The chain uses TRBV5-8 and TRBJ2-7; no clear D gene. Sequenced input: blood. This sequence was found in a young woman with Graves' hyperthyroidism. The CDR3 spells CASSLTFTYEQYF. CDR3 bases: TGTGCCAGCAGCTTGACATTCACCTACGAGCAGTACTTC.